The 7 T cell receptor beta chains given below trace back to one sample, sequenced in a study of T cells in Graves' hyperthyroidism and ophthalmopathy. Amplified TCR beta CDR3 regions came from RNA transcripts. The primer set for the first-round RT-PCR of the TCR CDR3 was HTBI. TCRdb itself ran the multiplex PCR reads through MiXCR, one entry per CDR3 protein. The data show more than 300,000 distinct CDR3 sequences, about 15% seen once. Material for sequencing was blood. Source of these receptors: a woman aged 55-70 years with Graves' hyperthyroidism.

The J gene is TRBJ1-4, the V gene TRBV6-2 or TRBV6-3; D ambiguous. Germline lookup yields CDR1 MNHEY and CDR2 SVGEGT. This CDR3 comprises 13 residues. Trimming pared 5 bases from V and 6 bases from J, leaving 10 bases between. Here the CDR3 reads CASSPGIYEKLFF. The CDR3 nucleotides are TGTGCCAGCAGTCCGGGGATTTATGAAAAACTGTTTTTT.

In its sample, this clonotype was seen many times. The chain uses TRBV27 and TRBJ2-5; D unclear. V was pared by 7 bases and J by 5 bases, with 8 bases between. CDR1 is MNHEY, CDR2 SMNVEV, per germline (reference sequence). The CDR3 runs to 11 residues. The CDR3 DNA reads TGTGCCAGCAAATTCGGTGAGACCCAGTACTTC. Its protein is CASKFGETQYF.

The chain uses TRBV28 and TRBJ1-5; 7 bases fit TRBD1. The junction had 15 bases not matched to a gene; V was cut back by 6 bases and J by 1 base. Germline assignment: CDR1 MDHEN and CDR2 SYDVKM. The CDR3 covers 18 residues. The DNA for the CDR3 is TGTGCCAGCAGATCGGGGCCGGGACAGATGTTGAGCAATCAGCCCCAGCATTTT. It yields the protein CASRSGPGQMLSNQPQHF.

This clonotype was detected ten times or more. V usage is TRBV20-1 and J usage is TRBJ1-1, with D perhaps matching TRBD1 (5 bases). Germline assignment: CDR1 DFQATT and CDR2 SNEGSKA (reference sequence). The CDR3 is made up of 15 amino acids. Trimming left V 4 bases short and J 0 bases short, with 15 bases between. The CDR3 coding sequence is TGCAGTGCTAAAGGACAAGCCAGAATGAACACTGAAGCTTTCTTT. Protein sequence: CSAKGQARMNTEAFF.

This clonotype has at least ten counts. The chain joins TRBV10-3 to TRBJ1-5; D remains ambiguous. V was trimmed by 3 bases and J by 2 bases, leaving 11 bases between them. Germline-derived CDR1 and CDR2 are ENHRY and SYGVKD. There are 15 residues in the CDR3. The CDR3 nucleotides are TGTGCCATCAGTGATCGAGGGATGGGCAATCAGCCCCAGCATTTT. It specifies CAISDRGMGNQPQHF.

This clonotype was counted a few times. This could be a read error, since a much larger clone is one nucleotide away. This chain joins TRBV20-1 and TRBJ2-1; 12 bases are shared with TRBD2. Germline loops: CDR1 DFQATT, CDR2 SNEGSKA (reference sequence). This CDR3 has 16 amino acids. CDR3 residues: CSARQGTSGPYNERFF. Here the CDR3 DNA reads TGCAGTGCTAGACAGGGGACTAGCGGGCCGTACAATGAGCGGTTCTTC.

This clonotype was seen a handful of times. The V call is TRBV12-5, the J call TRBJ2-7; 11 bases line up with TRBD1. The CDR3 covers 14 residues. V trimming: 4 bases; J trimming: 5 bases; junction bases outside the gene matches: 4. Germline values: CDR1 LGHNT, CDR2 FRNRAP. CDR3 bases: TGTGCTAGTGGTTCCGGGACAGGGGGTCACGAGCAGTACTTC. Protein product: CASGSGTGGHEQYF. Using reference TRBV12-5 and TRBJ2-7 for the parts outside the CDR3, the full variable domain is DARVTQTPRHKVTEMGQEVTMRCQPILGHNTVFWYRQTMMQGLELLAYFRNRAPLDDSGMPKDRFSAEMPDATLATLKIQPSEPRDSAVYFCASGSGTGGHEQYFGPGTRLTVT.